What follows are 21 T cell receptor delta chains derived from one specimen sequenced in a study of γδ T cells in repeated Plasmodium falciparum infection. With CATT, TCRdb re-called clones from the multiplex PCR reads. The repertoire includes around 50,000 delta-chain clones, 1.9% of them detected once, and 24% sits in the top ten. Bulk repertoires came from Vgamma9/Vdelta2+ or Vdelta2-negative gammadelta T cells flow-sorted from PBMC. Sequences were obtained from gamma-delta T cells from blood. The receptors here all came from a pool of human donors (malaria-infected and uninfected, not separated).

With respect to this clone: The protein TCRdb gives is from a much larger clone and does not agree with this DNA's translation at residue 6, likely a read error; the protein shown here comes from the DNA. The rearrangement joins TRDV1 to TRDJ1; 8 bases are shared with TRDD3. Germline assignment: CDR1 TSWWSYY and CDR2 QGS. The CDR3 runs 17 residues. Trimming removed 6 bases from V and 4 bases from J; junction bases left unmatched: 16. CDR3 coding DNA: TGTGCTCTTGGCGTCTCTACAAACCTGGGGGACCTCGATAAACTCATCTTT. Translating it yields CALGVSTNLGDLDKLIF.

This clone occurred a few times. A single base is all that separates this from a far larger clone, so a read error is likely. The sample carries other DNA sequences with the same CDR3. The chain is built from TRDV1 and TRDJ1; D possibly corresponds to TRDD3 (6 bases). The J gene is not listed in TCRdb, so it was assigned here from a DNA match to germline. With 2 bases removed from V and 2 bases from J, the gap between germline ends came to 33 bases. Germline CDR1 TSWWSYY, CDR2 QGS. This CDR3 is 22 amino acids long. Here the CDR3 reads CALGEALDLYWAPPRGTDKLIF. The CDR3 nucleotides read TGTGCTCTTGGGGAAGCTCTGGATTTGTACTGGGCCCCACCACGGGGTACCGATAAACTCATCTTT.

This clone occurred a few times. This DNA's translation differs at residue 8 from TCRdb's protein, which comes from a much larger clone; a read error is likely, and the protein shown is translated from the DNA. J is TRDJ1 and V is TRDV1, with 10 bases identical to TRDD3. The J gene was missing in TCRdb and was found by matching the end of the DNA to germline. V lost 4 bases to trimming and J lost 4 bases; unmatched junction nucleotides: 27. Per the germline V gene, CDR1 is TSWWSYY and CDR2 is QGS. This CDR3 has 22 residues. CDR3 sequence: CALGGPPFVLGDVAGVIDKLIF. In nucleotides, the CDR3 is TGTGCTCTTGGGGGCCCGCCATTTGTACTGGGGGATGTTGCCGGGGTGATCGATAAACTCATCTTT.

This clone was recorded a few times. TCRdb records a much larger clone's protein for this DNA, with a difference at residue 18 that likely arises from a read error; the protein given is the translation of the DNA. The chain is built from TRDV1 and TRDJ1; TRDD3 might be the D (5 bases). Matching the DNA to germline supplied the J gene, which TCRdb does not give. The V end lost 6 bases, the J end lost 0 bases, and 47 bases lay between the germline ends. This CDR3 has 26 amino acids. From germline, CDR1 is TSWWSYY and CDR2 QGS. As DNA, the CDR3 is TGTGCTCTTGGCCAAACTACCCGGGGGGCTTACGTGGTGGGGAATATACCTCGGGACTACACCGATAAACTCATCTTT. Amino acids: CALGQTTRGAYVVGNIPRDYTDKLIF.

In its sample, this clone was seen a few times. A far larger clone differs by one base, so this is likely a read error. The sample carries other DNA sequences with the same CDR3. The gene calls are TRDV3 and TRDJ1; a possible D gene is TRDD3 (10 bases). No J gene is reported in TCRdb; it was inferred here by comparing the DNA with germline. The germline V gene encodes CDR1 TVYSNPD and CDR2 GDNSRS (reference sequence). There are 20 residues in the CDR3. Between the trimmed V and J ends, which lost 4 bases and 0 bases, there was a span of 33 bases. Here the CDR3 reads CASSPSYDTFTGGYTDKLIF. In DNA form, the CDR3 reads TGTGCCTCTAGCCCTTCCTACGACACGTTTACTGGGGGATACACCGATAAACTCATCTTT.

As for this clone: TCRdb's listed protein matches a much larger clone and diverges from this DNA's translation at residue 6, likely through a read error; the protein shown comes from the DNA. The rearrangement links TRDV3 to TRDJ1; 10 positions match TRDD3. The J gene comes from matching the DNA to germline here; TCRdb lacks it. Germline CDR1 reads TVYSNPD; CDR2 reads GDNSRS (reference sequence). J was trimmed by 0 bases and V by 4 bases; bases with no gene match: 26. The CDR3 covers 21 residues. CDR3 region: CAWGSARRYWGIPSNTDKLIF. The CDR3 DNA reads as TGTGCCTGGGGGTCGGCGAGGAGGTACTGGGGGATCCCCTCCAACACCGATAAACTCATCTTT.

This clone has a handful of counts. The chain uses TRAV29/DV5 and TRDJ1, with 9 bases aligning to TRDD3. Because TCRdb records no J gene, it was assigned here through a match of the DNA to germline. The CDR3 is 20 residues long. Trimming removed 2 bases from V and 0 bases from J; junction bases left unmatched: 20. Germline CDR1 reads NSMFDY; CDR2 reads ISSIKDK. Here the CDR3 reads CAASTPDWGRRPSYTDKLIF. The CDR3 DNA follows: TGTGCAGCAAGTACCCCGGACTGGGGGAGAAGGCCTTCGTACACCGATAAACTCATCTTT.

This clone was counted between two and nine times. Translating this DNA gives a protein that differs at residue 20 from the TCRdb one, which belongs to a much larger clone; a read error is likely, and the protein shown is this translation. The V gene is TRDV1, the J gene TRDJ1; TRDD3 is a possible D gene (6 bases). TCRdb supplies no J gene; here it was assigned by aligning the nucleotide sequence to germline. The CDR3 sequence is 25 residues long. V was pared by 1 base and J by 4 bases, with 43 bases between. The germline V gene has CDR1 TSWWSYY and CDR2 QGS. The CDR3 loop reads CALGEPYLPFRYGVGTLRYIDKLIF. In DNA, the CDR3 is TGTGCTCTTGGGGAACCCTATCTCCCCTTTCGATACGGGGTGGGGACCTTACGGTACATCGATAAACTCATCTTT.

This clone was counted only a few times. TCRdb shows a much larger clone's protein in place of this DNA's translation, and the two differ at residue 12, likely through a read error; the protein shown is translated from the DNA. This chain links TRDV2 with TRDJ1, with 7 bases that match TRDD3. TCRdb is silent on the J gene; assignment here came from matching the DNA to germline. Germline assignment: CDR1 GEAIGNYY and CDR2 EKD. The CDR3 covers 15 residues. CDR3 protein: CACDSLGMNTDELIF. In DNA form, the CDR3 reads TGTGCCTGTGATTCACTGGGGATGAACACCGATGAACTCATCTTT.

This clone has a handful of counts. A far larger clone is one base from this, pointing to a likely read error. Other nucleotide sequences from this sample produce the same CDR3. The V gene is TRDV1, the J gene TRDJ1; 7 nucleotides agree with TRDD3. No J gene was available from TCRdb, and it was assigned here by a germline match of the DNA. The length of the CDR3 is 21 residues. The V gene end was trimmed by 2 bases and the J gene end by 2 bases; junction bases not matched to a gene: 23. Germline assignment: CDR1 TSWWSYY and CDR2 QGS. CDR3 loop: CALGERSSHVLGPRTTDKLIF. Written as DNA, the CDR3 is TGTGCTCTTGGGGAAAGGTCTTCCCACGTACTGGGGCCCCGTACGACCGATAAACTCATCTTT.

This clone has at least ten counts. TCRdb has a much larger clone's protein, which differs at residue 10 from the translation of this DNA, likely because of a read error; what is shown is the protein translated from the DNA. The genes are TRDV2 and TRDJ1; TRDD3 agrees at 8 bases. V dropped 0 bases and J dropped 0; count of bases not matched to a gene: 14. The CDR3 length is 19 residues. Germline CDR1 is GEAIGNYY and CDR2 is EKD. For the CDR3, the DNA is TGTGCCTGTGACACCGTTTCTGGGGGACACTCCGGGTACACCGATAAACTCATCTTT. The encoded protein is CACDTVSGGHSGYTDKLIF.

This clone was detected a few times. The protein that TCRdb holds for this DNA derives from a much larger clone and differs from the translated DNA at residue 5, which likely indicates a read error; the protein shown here is translated from the DNA. The V gene is TRDV3, the J gene TRDJ1, with 12 bases matching TRDD3. The CDR3 extends over 21 amino acids. V lost 1 base, J lost 3 bases, and 24 bases stayed unmatched. In germline, CDR1 is TVYSNPD, CDR2 GDNSRS (reference sequence). This chain's CDR3 is CAFTGADYIHWGIPGADKLIF. The CDR3 DNA sequence: TGTGCCTTTACGGGGGCCGACTACATACACTGGGGGATACCAGGGGCCGATAAACTCATCTTT.

In its sample, this clone was seen many times. The mismatch at residue 7 between this DNA's translation and the TCRdb protein of a much larger clone likely reflects a read error; the protein shown is translated from the DNA. The V call is TRDV3, the J call TRDJ1; TRDD3 is a possible D gene (6 bases). This CDR3 spans 23 amino acids. Germline V lookup: CDR1 TVYSNPD, CDR2 GDNSRS (reference sequence). The V end lost 4 bases, the J end lost 0 bases, and 42 bases lay between the germline ends. This chain's CDR3 is CASLSTRGQTAKVGVRYTDKLIF. Here the CDR3 DNA reads TGTGCCTCCCTCAGTACTAGGGGACAGACGGCGAAAGTGGGGGTGAGATACACCGATAAACTCATCTTT.

This clone was observed at least ten times. A far larger clone is just one base off, so this is likely a read error. This CDR3 is also generated by other DNA sequences in the sample. The J gene went uncalled, whereas the V gene is TRDV3. This CDR3 spans 14 amino acids. Germline CDR1 reads TVYSNPD; CDR2 reads GDNSRS (reference sequence). The CDR3 spells CASGGRLGELPLIF. DNA of the CDR3: TGTGCCTCCGGGGGCCGGCTGGGGGAACTCCCTCTCATCTTT.

In regard to this clone: This DNA's translation and the protein TCRdb lists, from a much larger clone, do not match at residue 21, likely due to a read error; the protein shown is translated from the DNA. The rearrangement joins TRDV1 to TRDJ1; TRDD3 matches at 8 bases. The J gene is not listed in TCRdb, so it was assigned here from a DNA match to germline. The germline V gene has CDR1 TSWWSYY and CDR2 QGS. This CDR3 contains 25 residues. For the CDR3, the DNA is TGTGCTCTTGGGGATAAGGTATCCTACGTGCCCAGGCGTCATTACTGGGGATACTTCACCGAGAAACTCATCTTT. This gives the protein CALGDKVSYVPRRHYWGYFTEKLIF.

In its sample, this clone was seen a few times. The chain is built from TRDV1 and TRDJ1, with 12 bases lining up with TRDD3. This CDR3 is 23 amino acids long. Trimming cost V 2 bases and J 3 bases; bases outside gene matches: 25. The V gene's germline CDR1 is TSWWSYY and CDR2 QGS. The CDR3 protein is CALGEGFSNALPGGYAYPDKLIF. CDR3 nucleotide sequence: TGTGCTCTTGGGGAAGGGTTTTCTAACGCGCTACCTGGGGGATACGCGTATCCCGATAAACTCATCTTT.

With respect to this clone: The amino acid sequence in TCRdb belongs to a much larger clone and departs from this DNA's translation at residue 21, likely a sequencing read error; the sequence shown is translated from the DNA. The J segment was not called; the V segment is TRDV1; the DNA was not used to check the table's D call, TRDD3. There are 23 residues in the CDR3. CDR1 is TSWWSYY, CDR2 QGS, per germline. CDR3 nucleotides: TGTGCTCTTGGGAAAACGGCCTCCCCCAATTGTCCTGGGCTACGAGTGGGAACCGATAAACCCATCTTT. Translating gives CALGKTASPNCPGLRVGTDKPIF.

Comments on this clone: TCRdb assigns this DNA the protein of a much larger clone, which departs from its translation at residue 16; this likely reflects a read error, and the protein shown comes from translating the DNA. The chain employs TRDV1 and TRDJ3; possible D gene TRDD2, 9 bases. No J segment appears in TCRdb, so it was assigned here by matching the sequence to germline. The CDR3 loop spans 26 amino acids. CDR1 and CDR2 from the germline V gene are TSWWSYY and QGS. Trimming shortened V by 4 bases and J by 1 base, and 38 bases separated the two germline ends. DNA of the CDR3: TGTGCTCTTGGGGCGTCCTTCCTACCCGTGCCTTATTACTGGGGGGTCTCTTCCTGGGACACCCGACAGATGTTTTTC. This encodes CALGASFLPVPYYWGVSSWDTRQMFF.

This clone was recorded at least ten times. A far bigger clonotype differs at one base, so this is likely a read error. The chain carries TRDV1 and TRDJ1; 10 bases match TRDD3. The CDR3 covers 21 residues. In germline, CDR1 is TSWWSYY, CDR2 QGS. After removal of 5 bases from V and 0 bases from J, the junction contained 21 bases not matched to a gene. The CDR3 loop reads CALGRGILWWGIPKYTDKLIF. CDR3 nucleotide sequence: TGTGCTCTTGGGAGGGGGATTCTTTGGTGGGGGATACCAAAGTACACCGATAAACTCATCTTT.

Remarks on this clone: TCRdb lists the protein of a much larger clone for this DNA, which differs at residue 21, so this is likely a read error; the protein given here is translated from the DNA itself. This rearrangement joins TRDV3 to TRDJ1, with 12 bases that match TRDD3. TCRdb offers no J gene call, so here the DNA was matched to germline to obtain one. CDR3 length: 24 amino acids. In germline, CDR1 is TVYSNPD, CDR2 GDNSRS (reference sequence). CDR3 nucleotides: TGTGCCTTAATAGGAAGCCTTCCCCTTCTCCCCCTGGGGGATACGCTGGAGTTCCCCGATGAACTCATCTTT. This translates into CALIGSLPLLPLGDTLEFPDELIF. The full variable domain, its missing parts supplied by reference TRDV3 and TRDJ1, is CDKVTQSSPDQTVASGSEVVLLCTYDTVYSNPDLFWYRIRPDYSFQFVFYGDNSRSEGADFTQGRFSVKHILTQKAFHLVISPVRTEDSATYYCALIGSLPLLPLGDTLEFPDELIFGKGTRVTVEP.

As for this clone: This likely reflects a read error, since a far larger clone is one base away. Within the sample, other DNA sequences also encode this same CDR3. This chain's CDR3 is CAFLPSSFILGDIAGNDKLIF. CDR3 in DNA: TGTGCCTTCCTTCCCTCCTCCTTCATACTGGGGGACATCGCGGGAAACGATAAACTCATCTTT. The rearrangement uses TRDV3 and TRDJ1; 9 nucleotides line up with TRDD3. TCRdb records no J gene; here it was assigned by comparing the DNA to germline. Germline V gene data show CDR1 as TVYSNPD and CDR2 as GDNSRS (reference sequence). The length of the CDR3 is 21 residues. Unmatched junction bases numbered 30, after V lost 3 bases and J lost 4 bases.